The count of the clone carrying this T cell receptor beta chain is one. Its specificity is unknown. These data belong to a study of CD8 T cells in ankylosing spondylitis. TCRdb re-derived calls from the 5' RACE reads in MiXCR, one entry per CDR3 protein. The sample includes a few hundred thousand distinct CDR3 sequences, 18% of them seen just once. Overall study findings and caveats: Disease-linked clones reportedly concentrated significantly in matched ankylosing spondylitis synovial fluid. Those disease-linked clones were CD8+; they were also relatively rare in peripheral blood.

The CDR3 totals 15 residues. V lost 3 bases to trimming and J lost 0 bases, with 11 bases between them. Per the germline V gene, CDR1 is SGDLS and CDR2 is YYNGEE. The rearrangement links TRBV9 to TRBJ2-3; weak D call: TRBD1 (6 bases). Sequenced material: blood, either unsorted or a sorted T cell fraction (not recorded which). The clonotype was recovered from a male donor with ankylosing spondylitis or in good health (not recorded which). The CDR3 DNA reads TGTGCCAGCAGCGGACAGGCTGCTAGCACAGATACGCAGTATTTT. Its translation is CASSGQAASTDTQYF.